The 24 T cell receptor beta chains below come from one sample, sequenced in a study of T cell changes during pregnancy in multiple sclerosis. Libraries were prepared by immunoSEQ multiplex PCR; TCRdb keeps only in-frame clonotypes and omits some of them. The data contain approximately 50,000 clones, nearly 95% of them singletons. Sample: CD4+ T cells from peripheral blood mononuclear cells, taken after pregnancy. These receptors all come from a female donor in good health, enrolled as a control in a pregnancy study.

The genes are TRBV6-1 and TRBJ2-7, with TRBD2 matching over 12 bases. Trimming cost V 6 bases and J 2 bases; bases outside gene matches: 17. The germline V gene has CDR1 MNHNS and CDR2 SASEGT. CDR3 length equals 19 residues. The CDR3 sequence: CASRERQGILAGGAYEQYF. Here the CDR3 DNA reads TGTGCCAGCAGGGAAAGACAGGGTATACTAGCGGGAGGTGCCTACGAGCAGTACTTC.

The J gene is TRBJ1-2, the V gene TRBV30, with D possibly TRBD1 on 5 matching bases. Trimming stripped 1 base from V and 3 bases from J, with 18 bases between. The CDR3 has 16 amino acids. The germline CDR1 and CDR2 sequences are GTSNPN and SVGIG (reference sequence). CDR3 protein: CAWSARGIRRDYGYTF. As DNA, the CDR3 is TGTGCCTGGAGTGCACGGGGGATCCGGAGGGACTATGGCTACACCTTC. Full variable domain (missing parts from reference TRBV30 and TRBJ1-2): SQTIHQWPATLVQPVGSPLSLECTVEGTSNPNLYWYRQAAGRGLQLLFYSVGIGQISSEVPQNLSASRPQDRQFILSSKKLLLSDSGFYLCAWSARGIRRDYGYTFGSGTRLTVV.

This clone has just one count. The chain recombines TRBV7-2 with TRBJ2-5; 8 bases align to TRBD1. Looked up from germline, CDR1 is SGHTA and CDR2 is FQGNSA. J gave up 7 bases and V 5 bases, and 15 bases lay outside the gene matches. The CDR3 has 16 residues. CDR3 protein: CASSRGSRGQGGTQYF. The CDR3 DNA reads TGTGCCAGCAGCCGGGGGAGCAGGGGGCAAGGGGGGACCCAGTACTTC.

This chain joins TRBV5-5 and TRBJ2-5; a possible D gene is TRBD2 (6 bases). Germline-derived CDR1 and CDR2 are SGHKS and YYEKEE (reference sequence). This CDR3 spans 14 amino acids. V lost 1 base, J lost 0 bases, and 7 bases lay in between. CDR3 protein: CASSLRGNQETQYF. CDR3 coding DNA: TGTGCCAGCAGCTTGCGGGGGAACCAAGAGACCCAGTACTTC.

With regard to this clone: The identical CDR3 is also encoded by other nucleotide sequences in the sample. The CDR3 DNA is TGCGCCAGCAGCCAAGACCCCGGACAGGGGAATCAGCCCCAGCATTTT. This sequence encodes CASSQDPGQGNQPQHF. This chain connects TRBV4-1 to TRBJ1-5, with 9 bases lining up with TRBD1. Trimming at V came to 0 bases and at J to 4 bases, leaving 4 bases not matched to a gene. CDR3 length equals 16 residues. Germline V gives CDR1 MGHRA, CDR2 YSYEKL.

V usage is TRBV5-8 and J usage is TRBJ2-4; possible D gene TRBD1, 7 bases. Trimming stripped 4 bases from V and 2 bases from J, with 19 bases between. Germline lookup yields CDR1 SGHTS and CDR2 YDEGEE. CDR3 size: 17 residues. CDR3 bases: TGTGCCAGCAGCACCGACCTTCAGGGGGGTACCAAAAACATTCAGTACTTC. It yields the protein CASSTDLQGGTKNIQYF.

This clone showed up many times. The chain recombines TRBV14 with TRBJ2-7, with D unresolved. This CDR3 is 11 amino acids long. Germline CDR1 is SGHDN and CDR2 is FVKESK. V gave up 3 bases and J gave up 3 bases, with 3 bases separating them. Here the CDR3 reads CASSHHYEQYF. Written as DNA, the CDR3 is TGTGCCAGCAGCCACCACTACGAGCAGTACTTC. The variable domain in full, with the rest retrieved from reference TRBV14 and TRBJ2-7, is EAGVTQFPSHSVIEKGQTVTLRCDPISGHDNLYWYRRVMGKEIKFLLHFVKESKQDESGMPNNRFLAERTGGTYSTLKVQPAELEDSGVYFCASSHHYEQYFGPGTRLTVT.

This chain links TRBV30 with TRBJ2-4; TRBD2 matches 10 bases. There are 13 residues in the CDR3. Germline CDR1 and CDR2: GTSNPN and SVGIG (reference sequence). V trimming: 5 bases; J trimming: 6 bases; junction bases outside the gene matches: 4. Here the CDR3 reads CAWGRLAGNIQYF. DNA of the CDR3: TGTGCCTGGGGGAGACTAGCGGGAAACATTCAGTACTTC.

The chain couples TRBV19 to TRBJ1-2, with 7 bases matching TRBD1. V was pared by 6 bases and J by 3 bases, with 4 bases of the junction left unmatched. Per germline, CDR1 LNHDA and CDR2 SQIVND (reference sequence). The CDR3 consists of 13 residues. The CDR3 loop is CASRTQGYYGYTF. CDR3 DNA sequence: TGTGCCAGTAGAACACAGGGGTACTATGGCTACACCTTC. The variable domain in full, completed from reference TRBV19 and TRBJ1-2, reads DGGITQSPKYLFRKEGQNVTLSCEQNLNHDAMYWYRQDPGQGLRLIYYSQIVNDFQKGDIAEGYSVSREKKESFPLTVTSAQKNPTAFYLCASRTQGYYGYTFGSGTRLTVV.

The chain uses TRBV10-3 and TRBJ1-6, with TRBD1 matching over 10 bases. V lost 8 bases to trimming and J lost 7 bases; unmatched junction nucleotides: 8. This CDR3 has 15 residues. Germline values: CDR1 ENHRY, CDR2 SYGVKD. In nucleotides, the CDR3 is TGTGCCATCCGGCCGGGGACAGGGGAAAATTCACCCCTCCACTTT. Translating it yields CAIRPGTGENSPLHF.

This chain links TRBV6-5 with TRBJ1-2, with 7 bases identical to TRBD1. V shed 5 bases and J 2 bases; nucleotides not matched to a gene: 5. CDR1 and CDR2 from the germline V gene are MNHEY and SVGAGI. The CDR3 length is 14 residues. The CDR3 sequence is CASSRLGQNYGYTF. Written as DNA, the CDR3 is TGTGCCAGCAGTCGCCTGGGACAGAACTATGGCTACACCTTC.

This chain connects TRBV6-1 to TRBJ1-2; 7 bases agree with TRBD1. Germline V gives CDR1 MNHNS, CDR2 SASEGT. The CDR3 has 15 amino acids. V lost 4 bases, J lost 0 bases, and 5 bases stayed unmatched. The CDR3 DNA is TGTGCCAGCAGTGGTGGGACAGAGTCTAACTATGGCTACACCTTC. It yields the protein CASSGGTESNYGYTF.

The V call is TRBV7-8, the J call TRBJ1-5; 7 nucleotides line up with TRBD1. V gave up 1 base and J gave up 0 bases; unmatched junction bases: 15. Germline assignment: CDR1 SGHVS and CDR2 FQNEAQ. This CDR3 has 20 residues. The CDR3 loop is CASSLDETGIPFNSNQPQHF. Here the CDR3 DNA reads TGTGCCAGCAGCTTAGATGAGACAGGGATCCCGTTTAATAGCAATCAGCCCCAGCATTTT.

This CDR3 reads CASSEGYEQYF. CDR3 DNA sequence: TGTGCCAGCAGTGAAGGGTACGAGCAGTACTTC. The chain links TRBV6-1 to TRBJ2-5; D not resolved. The better agreement between TRBJ2-7 and the DNA end casts doubt on the J call. This CDR3 is 11 amino acids long. From germline, CDR1 is MNHNS and CDR2 SASEGT.

The CDR3 sequence is CASSAGQISGANVLTF. The CDR3 region has the DNA TGCGCCAGCAGCGCGGGACAGATCTCTGGGGCCAACGTCCTGACTTTC. The chain recombines TRBV5-1 with TRBJ2-6; the D gene is possibly TRBD1 (7 bases). Germline V lookup: CDR1 SGHRS, CDR2 YFSETQ. V was trimmed by 4 bases and J by 0 bases, leaving 11 bases between them. This CDR3 is 16 amino acids long.

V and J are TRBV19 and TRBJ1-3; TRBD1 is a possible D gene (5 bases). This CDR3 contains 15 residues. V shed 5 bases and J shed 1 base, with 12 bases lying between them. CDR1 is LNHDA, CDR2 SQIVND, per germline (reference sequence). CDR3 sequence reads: CASSGDSTSGNTIYF. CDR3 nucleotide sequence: TGTGCCAGTAGTGGGGACTCTACATCTGGAAACACCATATATTTT.

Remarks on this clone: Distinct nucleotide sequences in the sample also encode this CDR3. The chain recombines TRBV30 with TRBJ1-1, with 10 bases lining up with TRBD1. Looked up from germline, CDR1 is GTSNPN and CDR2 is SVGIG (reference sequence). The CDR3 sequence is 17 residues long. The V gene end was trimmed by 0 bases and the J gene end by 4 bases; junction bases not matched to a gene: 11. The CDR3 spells CAWSVILFRDRGTEAFF. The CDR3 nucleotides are TGTGCCTGGAGTGTAATCTTATTTAGGGACAGGGGCACTGAAGCTTTCTTT.

The CDR3 spells CSVGLLMRQETQYF. In DNA form, the CDR3 reads TGCAGCGTTGGGCTACTGATGAGGCAAGAGACCCAGTACTTC. The rearrangement links TRBV29-1 to TRBJ2-5, with D hard to call. Trimming removed 4 bases at V and 2 bases at J, with 14 bases between. Germline V gene sequence: CDR1 SQVTM, CDR2 ANQGSEA. This CDR3 spans 14 amino acids.

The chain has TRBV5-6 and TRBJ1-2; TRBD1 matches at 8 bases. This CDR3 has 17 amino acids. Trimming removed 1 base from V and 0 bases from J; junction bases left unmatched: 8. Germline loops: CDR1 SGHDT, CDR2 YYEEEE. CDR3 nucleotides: TGTGCCAGCAGCTTGTGGGGAGGACAGGGATCTAACTATGGCTACACCTTC. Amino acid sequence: CASSLWGGQGSNYGYTF.

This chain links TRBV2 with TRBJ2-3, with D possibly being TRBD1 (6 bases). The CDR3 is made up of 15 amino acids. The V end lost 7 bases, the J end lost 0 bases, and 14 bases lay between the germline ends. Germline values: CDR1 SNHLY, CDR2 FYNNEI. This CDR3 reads CASKGFGQSTDTQYF. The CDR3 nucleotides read TGTGCCAGCAAGGGATTCGGACAGAGCACAGATACGCAGTATTTT.

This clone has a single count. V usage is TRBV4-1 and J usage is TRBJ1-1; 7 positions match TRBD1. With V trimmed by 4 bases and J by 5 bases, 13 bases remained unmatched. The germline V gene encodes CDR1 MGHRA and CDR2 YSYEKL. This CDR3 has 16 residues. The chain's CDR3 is CASSLNRGAWETEAFF. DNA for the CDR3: TGCGCCAGCAGCCTTAACAGGGGCGCCTGGGAAACTGAAGCTTTCTTT.

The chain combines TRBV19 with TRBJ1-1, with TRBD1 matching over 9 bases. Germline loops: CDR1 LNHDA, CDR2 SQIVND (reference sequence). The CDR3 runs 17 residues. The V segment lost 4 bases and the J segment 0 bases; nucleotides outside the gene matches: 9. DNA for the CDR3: TGTGCCAGTAGTAATCACGTGACAGGGGGAATGAACACTGAAGCTTTCTTT. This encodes CASSNHVTGGMNTEAFF.

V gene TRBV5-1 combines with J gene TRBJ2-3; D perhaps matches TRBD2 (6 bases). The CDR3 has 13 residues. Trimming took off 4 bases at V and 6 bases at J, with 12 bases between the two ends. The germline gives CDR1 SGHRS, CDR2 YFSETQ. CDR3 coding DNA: TGCGCCAGCAGCGCTGGGGGGTCTGATACGCAGTATTTT. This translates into CASSAGGSDTQYF.

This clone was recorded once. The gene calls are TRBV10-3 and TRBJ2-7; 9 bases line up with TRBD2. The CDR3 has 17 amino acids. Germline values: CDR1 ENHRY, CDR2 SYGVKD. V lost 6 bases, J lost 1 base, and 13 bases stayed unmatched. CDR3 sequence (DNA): TGTGCCATCAGGAAGACTAGCGGAACAGATGCGTCCTACGAGCAGTACTTC. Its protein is CAIRKTSGTDASYEQYF.